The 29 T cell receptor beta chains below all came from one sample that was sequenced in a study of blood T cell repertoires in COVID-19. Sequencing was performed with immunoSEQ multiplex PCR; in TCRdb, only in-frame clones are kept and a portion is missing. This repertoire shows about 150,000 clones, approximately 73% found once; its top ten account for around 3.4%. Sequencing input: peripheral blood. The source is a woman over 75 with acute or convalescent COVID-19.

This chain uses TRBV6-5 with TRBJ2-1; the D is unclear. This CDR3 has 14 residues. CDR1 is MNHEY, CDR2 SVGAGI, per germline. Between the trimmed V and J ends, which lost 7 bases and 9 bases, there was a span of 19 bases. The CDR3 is CASNSGTKIFEQFF. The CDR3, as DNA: TGTGCCAGCAATTCCGGAACTAAAATTTTTGAGCAGTTCTTC.

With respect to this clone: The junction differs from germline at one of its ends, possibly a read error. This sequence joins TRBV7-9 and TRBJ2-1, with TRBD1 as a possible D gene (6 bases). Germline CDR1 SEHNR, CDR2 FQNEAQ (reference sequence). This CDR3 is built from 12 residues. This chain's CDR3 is CAGSPQGYEQFF. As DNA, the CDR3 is TGTGCCGGCAGCCCACAGGGTTATGAGCAGTTCTTC.

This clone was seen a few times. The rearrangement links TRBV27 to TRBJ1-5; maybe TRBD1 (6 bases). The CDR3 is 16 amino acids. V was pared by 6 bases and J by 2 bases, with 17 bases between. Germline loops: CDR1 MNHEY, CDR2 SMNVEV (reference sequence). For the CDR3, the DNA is TGTGCCAGCAGCGCCCAGGGGTGGTATGGCAATCAGCCCCAGCATTTT. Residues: CASSAQGWYGNQPQHF.

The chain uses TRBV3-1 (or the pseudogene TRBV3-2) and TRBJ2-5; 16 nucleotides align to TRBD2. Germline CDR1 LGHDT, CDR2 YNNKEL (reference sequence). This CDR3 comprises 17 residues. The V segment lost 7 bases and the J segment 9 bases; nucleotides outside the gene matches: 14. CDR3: CASTPGLAGGPGGAQYF. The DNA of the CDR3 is TGTGCCAGCACCCCGGGACTAGCGGGAGGGCCGGGAGGGGCCCAGTACTTC.

The CDR3 region is CASSLGTGEQPQHF. The CDR3 DNA reads TGTGCCAGCAGCTTAGGGACAGGAGAGCAGCCCCAGCATTTT. The chain combines TRBV7-9 with TRBJ1-5, with 7 positions matching TRBD1. This CDR3 has 14 residues. V lost 1 base to trimming and J lost 7 bases; unmatched junction nucleotides: 4. The germline CDR1 and CDR2 sequences are SEHNR and FQNEAQ (reference sequence).

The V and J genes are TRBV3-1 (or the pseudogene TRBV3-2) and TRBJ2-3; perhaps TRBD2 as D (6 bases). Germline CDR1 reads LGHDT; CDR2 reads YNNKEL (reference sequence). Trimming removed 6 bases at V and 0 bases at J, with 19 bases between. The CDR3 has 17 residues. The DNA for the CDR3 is TGTGCCAGCAGTCAGAGGGGCGCGGGGCCTAGCACAGATACGCAGTATTTT. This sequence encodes CASSQRGAGPSTDTQYF.

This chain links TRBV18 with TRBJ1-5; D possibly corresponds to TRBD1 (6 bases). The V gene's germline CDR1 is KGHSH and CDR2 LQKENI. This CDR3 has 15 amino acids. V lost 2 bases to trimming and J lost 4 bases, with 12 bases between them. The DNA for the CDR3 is TGTGCCAGCTCACCAGAAGGGGGGGGGAATCAGCCCCAGCATTTT. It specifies CASSPEGGGNQPQHF.

The CDR3 reads CASSLIGDYGYTF. CDR3 nucleotides: TGTGCCAGCAGTTTGATAGGGGACTATGGCTACACCTTC. The chain recombines TRBV27 with TRBJ1-2; tentatively, D is TRBD1 (5 bases). The germline gives CDR1 MNHEY, CDR2 SMNVEV (reference sequence). The V end was cut by 3 bases, the J end by 3 bases, with 8 bases between. The CDR3 covers 13 residues.

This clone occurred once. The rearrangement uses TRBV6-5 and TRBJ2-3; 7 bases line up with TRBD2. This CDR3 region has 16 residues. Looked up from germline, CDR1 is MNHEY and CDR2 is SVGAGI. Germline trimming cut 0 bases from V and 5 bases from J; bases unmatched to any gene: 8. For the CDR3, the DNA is TGTGCCAGCAGTTACTCGGGGGGAGGGCCCATAGATACGCAGTATTTT. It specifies CASSYSGGGPIDTQYF.

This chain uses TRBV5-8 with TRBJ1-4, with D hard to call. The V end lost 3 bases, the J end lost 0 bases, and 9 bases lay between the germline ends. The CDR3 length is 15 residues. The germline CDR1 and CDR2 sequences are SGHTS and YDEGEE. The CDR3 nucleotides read TGTGCCAGCAGCTATGACTGGACAACTAATGAAAAACTGTTTTTT. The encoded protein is CASSYDWTTNEKLFF.

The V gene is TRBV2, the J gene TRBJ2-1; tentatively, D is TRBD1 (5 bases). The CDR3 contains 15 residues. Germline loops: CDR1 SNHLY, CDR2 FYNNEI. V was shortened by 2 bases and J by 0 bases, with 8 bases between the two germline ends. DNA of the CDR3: TGTGCCAGCAGTGAAAGGGGAAACTCCTACAATGAGCAGTTCTTC. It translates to CASSERGNSYNEQFF. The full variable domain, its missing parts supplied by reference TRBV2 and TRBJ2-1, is EPEVTQTPSHQVTQMGQEVILRCVPISNHLYFYWYRQILGQKVEFLVSFYNNEISEKSEIFDDQFSVERPDGSNFTLKIRSTKLEDSAMYFCASSERGNSYNEQFFGPGTRLTVL.

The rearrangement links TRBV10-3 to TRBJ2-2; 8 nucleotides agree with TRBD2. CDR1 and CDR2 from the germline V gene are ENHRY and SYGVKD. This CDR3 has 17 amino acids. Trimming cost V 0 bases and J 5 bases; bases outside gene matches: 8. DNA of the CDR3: TGTGCCATCAGTGAGTCTAGCGGGGTTGTCGGGACCGGGGAGCTGTTTTTT. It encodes CAISESSGVVGTGELFF.

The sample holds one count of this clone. Written as DNA, the CDR3 is TGCAGCGTTGTACAGGGGGGGGCAGATACGCAGTATTTT. Protein: CSVVQGGADTQYF. This chain joins TRBV29-1 and TRBJ2-3, with a possible D match to TRBD1 (8 bases). V was cut by 4 bases and J by 4 bases, with 12 bases left in between. Looked up from germline, CDR1 is SQVTM and CDR2 is ANQGSEA. This CDR3 is built from 13 residues.

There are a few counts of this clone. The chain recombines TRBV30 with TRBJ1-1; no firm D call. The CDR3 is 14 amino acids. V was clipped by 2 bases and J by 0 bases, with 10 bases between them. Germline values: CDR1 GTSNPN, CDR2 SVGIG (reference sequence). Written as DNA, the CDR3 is TGTGCCTGGAGTACTGTTCCCATGAACACTGAAGCTTTCTTT. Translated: CAWSTVPMNTEAFF.

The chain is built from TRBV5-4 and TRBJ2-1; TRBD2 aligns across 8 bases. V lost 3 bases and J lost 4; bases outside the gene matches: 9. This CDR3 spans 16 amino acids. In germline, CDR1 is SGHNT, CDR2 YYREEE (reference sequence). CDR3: CASSWSAGGQYNEQFF. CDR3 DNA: TGTGCCAGCAGCTGGAGCGCGGGAGGACAATACAATGAGCAGTTCTTC.

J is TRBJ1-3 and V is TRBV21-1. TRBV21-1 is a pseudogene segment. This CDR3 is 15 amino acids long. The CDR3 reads CASRGTDTSGNTIYF. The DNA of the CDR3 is TGTGCCAGCAGAGGGACTGATACTTCTGGAAACACCATATATTTT.

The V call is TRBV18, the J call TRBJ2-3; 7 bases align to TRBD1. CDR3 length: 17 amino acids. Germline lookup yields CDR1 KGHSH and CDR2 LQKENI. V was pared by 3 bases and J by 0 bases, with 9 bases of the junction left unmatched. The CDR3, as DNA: TGTGCCAGCTCACCCAAAAGACCGGGACAGAGCACAGATACGCAGTATTTT. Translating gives CASSPKRPGQSTDTQYF.

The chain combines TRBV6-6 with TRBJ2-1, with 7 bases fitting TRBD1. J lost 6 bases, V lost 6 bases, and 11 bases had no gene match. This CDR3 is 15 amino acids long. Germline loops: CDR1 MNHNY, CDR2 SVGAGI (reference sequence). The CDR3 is CASSHRGLTFNEQFF. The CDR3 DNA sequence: TGTGCCAGCAGCCACAGGGGCCTGACCTTCAATGAGCAGTTCTTC.

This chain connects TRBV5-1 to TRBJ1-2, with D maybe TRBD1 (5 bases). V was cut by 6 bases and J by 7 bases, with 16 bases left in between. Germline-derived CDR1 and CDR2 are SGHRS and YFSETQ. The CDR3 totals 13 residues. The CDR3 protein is CASTQQGEAGYTF. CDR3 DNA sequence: TGCGCCAGCACCCAGCAGGGTGAAGCTGGCTACACCTTC.

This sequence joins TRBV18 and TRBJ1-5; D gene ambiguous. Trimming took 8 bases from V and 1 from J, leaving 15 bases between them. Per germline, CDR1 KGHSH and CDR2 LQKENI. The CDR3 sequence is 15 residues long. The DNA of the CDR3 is TGTGCCAGCACTGAGGCGTCGCCCAGCAATCAGCCCCAGCATTTT. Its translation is CASTEASPSNQPQHF.

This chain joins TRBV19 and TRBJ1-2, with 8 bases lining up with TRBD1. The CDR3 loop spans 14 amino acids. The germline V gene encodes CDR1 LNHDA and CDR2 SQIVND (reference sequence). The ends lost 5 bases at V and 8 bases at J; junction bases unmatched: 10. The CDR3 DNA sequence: TGTGCCAGTAGTCGACTACAGGGGGAACGAGGCTACACCTTC. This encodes CASSRLQGERGYTF.

The CDR3 coding sequence is TGCGCCAGCAGCCAAGATCGAGACACCAGTTTTAACTATGGCTACACCTTC. Protein sequence: CASSQDRDTSFNYGYTF. The chain links TRBV4-1 to TRBJ1-2; no clear D. CDR3 size: 17 residues. Germline V CDR1 and CDR2: MGHRA, YSYEKL. V was trimmed by 0 bases and J by 1 base, leaving 15 bases between them.

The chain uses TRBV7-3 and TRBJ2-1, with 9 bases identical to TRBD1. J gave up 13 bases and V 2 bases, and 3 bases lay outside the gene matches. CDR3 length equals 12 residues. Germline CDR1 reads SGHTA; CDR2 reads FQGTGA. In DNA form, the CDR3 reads TGTGCCAGCAGCTTAGGACAGGGGCGACAGTTCTTC. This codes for CASSLGQGRQFF.

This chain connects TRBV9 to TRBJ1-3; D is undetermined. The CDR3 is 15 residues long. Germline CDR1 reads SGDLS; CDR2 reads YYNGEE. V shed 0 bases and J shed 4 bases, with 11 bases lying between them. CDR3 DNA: TGTGCCAGCAGCGTAGGAACGGGAGGGGGAAACACCATATATTTT. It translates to CASSVGTGGGNTIYF.

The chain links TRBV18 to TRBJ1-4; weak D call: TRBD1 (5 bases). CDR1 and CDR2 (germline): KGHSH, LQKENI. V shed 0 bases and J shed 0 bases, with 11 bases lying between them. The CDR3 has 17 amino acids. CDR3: CASSPPQGGTTNEKLFF. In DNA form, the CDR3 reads TGTGCCAGCTCACCACCGCAGGGTGGGACAACTAATGAAAAACTGTTTTTT.

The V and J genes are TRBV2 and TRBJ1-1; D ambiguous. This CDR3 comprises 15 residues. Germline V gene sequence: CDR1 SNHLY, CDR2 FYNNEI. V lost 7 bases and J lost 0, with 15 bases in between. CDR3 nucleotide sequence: TGTGCCAGCACGGCCGGAGCGAATTTGAACACTGAAGCTTTCTTT. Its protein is CASTAGANLNTEAFF.

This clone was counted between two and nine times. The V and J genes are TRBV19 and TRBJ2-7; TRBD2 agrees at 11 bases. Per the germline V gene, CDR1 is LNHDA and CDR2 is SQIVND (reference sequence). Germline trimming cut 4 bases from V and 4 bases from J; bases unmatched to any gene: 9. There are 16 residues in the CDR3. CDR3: CASSRTSGSFWYEQYF. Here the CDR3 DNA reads TGTGCCAGTAGTAGAACTAGCGGGAGTTTTTGGTACGAGCAGTACTTC.

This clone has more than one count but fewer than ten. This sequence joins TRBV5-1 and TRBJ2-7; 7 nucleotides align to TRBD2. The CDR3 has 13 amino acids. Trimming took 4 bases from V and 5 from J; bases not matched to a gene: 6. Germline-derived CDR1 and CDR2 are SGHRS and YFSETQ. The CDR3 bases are TGCGCCAGCAGCCGGCGGGAGAGGGACGAGCAGTACTTC. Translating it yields CASSRRERDEQYF.

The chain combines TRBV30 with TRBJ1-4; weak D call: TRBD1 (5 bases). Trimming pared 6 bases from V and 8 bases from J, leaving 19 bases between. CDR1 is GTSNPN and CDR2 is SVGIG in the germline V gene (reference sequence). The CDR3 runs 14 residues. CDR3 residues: CACPPAAGGEKLFF. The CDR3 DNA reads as TGTGCCTGCCCTCCTGCCGCGGGGGGGGAAAAACTGTTTTTT.